This T cell receptor (beta chain) is drawn from a study of blood T cells in healthy people across ages. Then a second PCR, running about 6 to 12 cycles, was carried out with a sample-barcoded 5' primer and a J-beta primer mix. TCRdb itself ran the 5' RACE reads through MiXCR, one entry per CDR3 protein. The sample lists 270,000 or so distinct CDR3 sequences, about 25% occurring once. Points on this clonotype: One end of the junction does not line up with germline, which may come from a read error.

The sequence came from a woman in her 70s in good health. Sequences were obtained from blood.

CDR3 in amino acids: CASSLNRANTGTQYF. The CDR3 coding sequence is TGTGCCAGCAGCTTAAATCGGGCCAACACAGGTACGCAGTATTTT. The rearrangement links TRBV7-2 to TRBJ2-3; TRBD1 is a possible D gene (5 bases). Germline V gene sequence: CDR1 SGHTA, CDR2 FQGNSA. The CDR3 spans 15 residues. Variable domain in full (rest from reference TRBV7-2 and TRBJ2-3): GAGVSQSPSNKVTEKGKDVELRCDPISGHTALYWYRQSLGQGLEFLIYFQGNSAPDKSGLPSDRFSAERTGGSVSTLTIQRTQQEDSAVYLCASSLNRANTGTQYFGPGTRLTVL.